These 10 T cell receptor beta chains were sequenced from one sample in a study of blood T cells in healthy people across ages. Combining a sample-barcoded 5' primer with a J-beta primer mix, a second PCR ran for roughly 6 to 12 cycles. TCRdb re-called the 5' RACE reads with MiXCR, one entry per CDR3 protein. The sample lists around 900,000 distinct CDR3 sequences, roughly half occurring once. Sequencing used blood. These receptors were taken from a woman in her sixties in good health.

The V gene is TRBV6-5, the J gene TRBJ1-1; 7 nucleotides align to TRBD1. With V trimmed by 2 bases and J by 4 bases, 13 bases remained unmatched. The CDR3 is 17 amino acids. The germline gives CDR1 MNHEY, CDR2 SVGAGI. CDR3 amino acids: CASSYEFRPYRGTEAFF. DNA for the CDR3: TGTGCCAGCAGTTACGAATTTCGGCCCTACAGGGGCACTGAAGCTTTCTTT.

The chain employs TRBV7-9 and TRBJ2-7; 7 nucleotides match TRBD2. The junction had 7 bases not matched to a gene; V was cut back by 0 bases and J by 2 bases. The CDR3 totals 16 residues. Germline V CDR1 and CDR2: SEHNR, FQNEAQ (reference sequence). The CDR3 region has the DNA TGTGCCAGCAGCTTAGCTTCCCCTAGCGGCGCCTACGAGCAGTACTTC. Its translation is CASSLASPSGAYEQYF.

V and J are TRBV4-1 and TRBJ2-1; 10 bases match TRBD2. V was pared by 0 bases and J by 10 bases, with 12 bases of the junction left unmatched. Germline V CDR1 and CDR2: MGHRA, YSYEKL. CDR3 length equals 17 residues. The CDR3 bases are TGCGCCAGCAGCCAAGACCTGGAGGCTAGCGGGAGTTGGGAGCAGTTCTTC. This sequence encodes CASSQDLEASGSWEQFF.

DNA for the CDR3: TGTGCCAGCAGCCTCGAGGTTTTGGGTAGTGGCTACACCTTC. Amino acids: CASSLEVLGSGYTF. The chain is built from TRBV7-9 and TRBJ1-2, with no clear D. CDR1 is SEHNR and CDR2 is FQNEAQ in the germline V gene (reference sequence). V lost 5 bases to trimming and J lost 7 bases, with 17 bases between them. This CDR3 is 14 amino acids long.

The chain employs TRBV6-5 and TRBJ2-1; D gene ambiguous. There are 16 residues in the CDR3. Germline V gene data show CDR1 as MNHEY and CDR2 as SVGAGI. Trimming took off 5 bases at V and 2 bases at J, with 16 bases between the two ends. Written as DNA, the CDR3 is TGTGCCAGCAGTCACGACCCAAACCCGGCCTACAATGAGCAGTTCTTC. The encoded protein is CASSHDPNPAYNEQFF.

This clonotype has more than one count but fewer than ten. The chain joins TRBV12-3 or TRBV12-4 to TRBJ2-1, with 10 nucleotides matching TRBD2. The CDR3 spans 15 residues. This CDR3 is CASSPGLAQLNEQFF. In DNA form, the CDR3 reads TGTGCTAGCTCCCCGGGACTAGCGCAACTCAATGAGCAGTTCTTC.

This rearrangement joins TRBV7-2 to TRBJ2-1; 9 bases align to TRBD1. Germline CDR1 is SGHTA and CDR2 is FQGNSA. The J segment lost 8 bases and the V segment lost 2 bases, leaving 10 bases of the junction unmatched. This CDR3 spans 16 amino acids. CDR3 region: CASSLNPDRGMDEQFF. CDR3 coding DNA: TGTGCCAGCAGCTTAAATCCAGACAGGGGGATGGATGAGCAGTTCTTC. The complete variable domain, with remaining parts taken from reference TRBV7-2 and TRBJ2-1, reads GAGVSQSPSNKVTEKGKDVELRCDPISGHTALYWYRQSLGQGLEFLIYFQGNSAPDKSGLPSDRFSAERTGGSVSTLTIQRTQQEDSAVYLCASSLNPDRGMDEQFFGPGTRLTVL.

This clonotype has a handful of counts. The chain carries TRBV3-1 and TRBJ1-2, with 9 bases lining up with TRBD1. The CDR3 covers 14 residues. Per the germline V gene, CDR1 is LGHDT and CDR2 is YNNKEL (reference sequence). Trimming cost V 1 base and J 8 bases; bases outside gene matches: 5. DNA for the CDR3: TGTGCCAGCAGCCAAGCTGACAGGGGGTACGGCTACACCTTC. Its protein is CASSQADRGYGYTF. Combining the CDR3 with reference TRBV3-1 and TRBJ1-2 gives the whole variable domain DTAVSQTPKYLVTQMGNDKSIKCEQNLGHDTMYWYKQDSKKFLKIMFSYNNKELIINETVPNRFSPKSPDKAHLNLHINSLELGDSAVYFCASSQADRGYGYTFGSGTRLTVV.

This clonotype showed up just once. This chain joins TRBV28 and TRBJ1-2, with D perhaps matching TRBD1 (6 bases). V lost 5 bases, J lost 6 bases, and 13 bases lay in between. The CDR3 is 13 amino acids. Looked up from germline, CDR1 is MDHEN and CDR2 is SYDVKM. Written as DNA, the CDR3 is TGTGCCAGCAGTCCGACAGGTTCGGATGGCTACACCTTC. Protein: CASSPTGSDGYTF.

The genes are TRBV7-2 and TRBJ1-1; D is undetermined. The CDR3 spans 13 residues. Trimming took off 4 bases at V and 7 bases at J, with 13 bases between the two ends. Germline CDR1 is SGHTA and CDR2 is FQGNSA. The CDR3 bases are TGTGCCAGCAGCTCTCAAGGCCACATTGAAGCTTTCTTT. Residues: CASSSQGHIEAFF. Filled out from reference TRBV7-2 and TRBJ1-1, the complete variable domain reads GAGVSQSPSNKVTEKGKDVELRCDPISGHTALYWYRQSLGQGLEFLIYFQGNSAPDKSGLPSDRFSAERTGGSVSTLTIQRTQQEDSAVYLCASSSQGHIEAFFGQGTRLTVV.